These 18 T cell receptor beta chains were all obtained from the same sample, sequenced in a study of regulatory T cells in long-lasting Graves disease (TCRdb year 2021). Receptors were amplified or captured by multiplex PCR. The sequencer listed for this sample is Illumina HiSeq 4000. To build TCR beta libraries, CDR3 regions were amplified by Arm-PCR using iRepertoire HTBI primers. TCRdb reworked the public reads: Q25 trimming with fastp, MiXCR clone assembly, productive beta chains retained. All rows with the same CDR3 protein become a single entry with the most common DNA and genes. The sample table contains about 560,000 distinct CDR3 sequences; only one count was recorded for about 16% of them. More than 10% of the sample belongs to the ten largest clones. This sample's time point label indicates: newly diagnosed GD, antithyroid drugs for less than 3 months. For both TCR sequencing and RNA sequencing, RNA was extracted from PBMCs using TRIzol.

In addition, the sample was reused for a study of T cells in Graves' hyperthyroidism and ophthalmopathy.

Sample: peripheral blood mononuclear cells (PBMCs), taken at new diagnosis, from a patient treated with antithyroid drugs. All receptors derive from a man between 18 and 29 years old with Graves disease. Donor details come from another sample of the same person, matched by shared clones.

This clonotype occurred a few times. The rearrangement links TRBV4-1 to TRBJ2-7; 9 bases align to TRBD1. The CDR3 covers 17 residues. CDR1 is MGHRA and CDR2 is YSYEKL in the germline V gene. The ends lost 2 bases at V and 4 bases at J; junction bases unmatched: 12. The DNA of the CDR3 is TGCGCCAGCAGCCAACTCAAGGGACAGGGATTACTTTACGAGCAGTACTTC. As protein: CASSQLKGQGLLYEQYF.

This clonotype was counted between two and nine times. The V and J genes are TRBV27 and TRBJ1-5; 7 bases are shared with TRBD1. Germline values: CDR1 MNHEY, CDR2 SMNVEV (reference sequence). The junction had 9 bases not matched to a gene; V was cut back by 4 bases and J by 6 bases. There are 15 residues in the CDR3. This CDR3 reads CASSYTGVSAQPQHF. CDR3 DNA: TGTGCCAGCAGTTATACAGGGGTTTCCGCTCAGCCCCAGCATTTT.

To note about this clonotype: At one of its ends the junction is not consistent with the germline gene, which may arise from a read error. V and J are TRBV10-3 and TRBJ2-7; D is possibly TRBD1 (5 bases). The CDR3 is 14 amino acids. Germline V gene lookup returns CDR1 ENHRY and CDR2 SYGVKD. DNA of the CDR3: TGTGCCACCAGTGGAGACAGTGGCGCCTACGAGCAGTACTTC. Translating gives CATSGDSGAYEQYF.

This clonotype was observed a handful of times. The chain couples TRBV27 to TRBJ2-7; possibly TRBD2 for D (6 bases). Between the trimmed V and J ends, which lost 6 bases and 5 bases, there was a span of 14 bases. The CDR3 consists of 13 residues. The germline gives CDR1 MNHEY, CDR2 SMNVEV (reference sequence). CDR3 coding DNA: TGTGCCAGCAGGCCCGCGGGGTTCAACGAGCAGTACTTC. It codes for CASRPAGFNEQYF.

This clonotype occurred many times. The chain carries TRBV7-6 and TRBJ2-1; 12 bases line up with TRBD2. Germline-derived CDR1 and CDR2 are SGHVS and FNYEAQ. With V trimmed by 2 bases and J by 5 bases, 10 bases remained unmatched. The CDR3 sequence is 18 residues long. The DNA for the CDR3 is TGTGCCAGCAGCTTAAAGCTAGCGGGAGGGCCTAGGGACAATGAGCAGTTCTTC. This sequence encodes CASSLKLAGGPRDNEQFF.

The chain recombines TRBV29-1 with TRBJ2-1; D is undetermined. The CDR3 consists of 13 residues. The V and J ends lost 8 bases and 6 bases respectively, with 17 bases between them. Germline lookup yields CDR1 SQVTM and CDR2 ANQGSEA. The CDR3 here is CSPYQVERNEQFF. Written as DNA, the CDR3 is TGCAGCCCTTACCAGGTTGAGCGCAATGAGCAGTTCTTC.

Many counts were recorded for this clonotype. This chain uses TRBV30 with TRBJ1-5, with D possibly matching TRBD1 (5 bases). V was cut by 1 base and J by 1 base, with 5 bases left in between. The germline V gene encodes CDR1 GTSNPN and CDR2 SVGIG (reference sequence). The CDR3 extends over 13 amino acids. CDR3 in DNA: TGTGCCTGGAGTGGGGACAGCAATCAGCCCCAGCATTTT. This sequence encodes CAWSGDSNQPQHF.

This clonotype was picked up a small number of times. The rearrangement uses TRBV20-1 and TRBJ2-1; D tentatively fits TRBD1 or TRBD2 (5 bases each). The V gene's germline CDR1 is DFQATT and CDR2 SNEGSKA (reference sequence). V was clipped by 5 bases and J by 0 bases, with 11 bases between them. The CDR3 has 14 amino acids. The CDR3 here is CSASGRSSYNEQFF. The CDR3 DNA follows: TGCAGTGCTTCGGGACGGAGCTCCTACAATGAGCAGTTCTTC.

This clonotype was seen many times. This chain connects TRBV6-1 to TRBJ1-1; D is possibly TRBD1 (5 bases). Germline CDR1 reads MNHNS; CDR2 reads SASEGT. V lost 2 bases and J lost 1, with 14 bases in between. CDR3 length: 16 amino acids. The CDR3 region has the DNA TGTGCCAGCAGTGAAATCGGGCGGGGCGCGAACACTGAAGCTTTCTTT. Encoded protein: CASSEIGRGANTEAFF.

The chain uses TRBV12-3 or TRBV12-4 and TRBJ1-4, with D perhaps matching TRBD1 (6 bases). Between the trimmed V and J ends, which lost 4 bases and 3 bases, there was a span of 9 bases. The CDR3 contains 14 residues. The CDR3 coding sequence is TGTGCCAGCAGTTCGACAGGAGCTAATGAAAAACTGTTTTTT. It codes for CASSSTGANEKLFF.

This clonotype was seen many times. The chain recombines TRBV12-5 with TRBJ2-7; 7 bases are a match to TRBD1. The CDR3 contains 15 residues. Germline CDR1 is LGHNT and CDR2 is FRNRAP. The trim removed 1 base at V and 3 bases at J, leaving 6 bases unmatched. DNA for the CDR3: TGTGCTAGTGGTTTGGACGGGACAGCCTACTACGAGCAGTACTTC. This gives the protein CASGLDGTAYYEQYF.

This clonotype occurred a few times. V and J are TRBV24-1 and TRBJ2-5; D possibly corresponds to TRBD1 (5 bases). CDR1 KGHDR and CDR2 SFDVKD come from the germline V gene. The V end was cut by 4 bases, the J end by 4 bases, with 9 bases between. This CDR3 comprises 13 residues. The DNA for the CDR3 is TGTGCCACCAGTGACCAGGGTGGAGAGACCCAGTACTTC. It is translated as CATSDQGGETQYF.

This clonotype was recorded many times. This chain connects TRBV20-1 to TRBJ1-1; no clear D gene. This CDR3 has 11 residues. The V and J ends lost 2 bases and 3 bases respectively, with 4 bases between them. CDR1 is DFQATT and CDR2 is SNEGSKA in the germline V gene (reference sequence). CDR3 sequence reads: CSARRDTEAFF. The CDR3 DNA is TGCAGTGCTAGACGGGACACTGAAGCTTTCTTT.

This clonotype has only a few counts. CDR3 nucleotides: TGTGCCATCAGTGAGCGCGCGGGAGGGCTAGCGCCCGATGAGCAGTTCTTC. Its protein product is CAISERAGGLAPDEQFF. V is TRBV10-3 and J is TRBJ2-1; 9 nucleotides line up with TRBD2. The CDR3 runs to 17 residues. V lost 2 bases, J lost 8 bases, and 13 bases stayed unmatched. Germline CDR1 and CDR2: ENHRY and SYGVKD.

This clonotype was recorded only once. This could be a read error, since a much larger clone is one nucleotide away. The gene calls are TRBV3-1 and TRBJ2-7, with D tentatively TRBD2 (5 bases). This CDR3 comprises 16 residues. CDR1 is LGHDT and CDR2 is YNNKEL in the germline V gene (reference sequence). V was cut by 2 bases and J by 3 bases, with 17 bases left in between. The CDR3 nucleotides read TGTGCCAGCAGCCAAAGCCGTACAGCGGCGGGCTACGAGCAGTACTTC. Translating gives CASSQSRTAAGYEQYF.

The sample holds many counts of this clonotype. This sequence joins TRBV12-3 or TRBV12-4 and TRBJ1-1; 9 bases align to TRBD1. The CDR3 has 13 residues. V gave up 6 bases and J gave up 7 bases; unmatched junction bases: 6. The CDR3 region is CASRQGASIEAFF. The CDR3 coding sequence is TGTGCCAGCAGACAGGGGGCGTCAATTGAAGCTTTCTTT.

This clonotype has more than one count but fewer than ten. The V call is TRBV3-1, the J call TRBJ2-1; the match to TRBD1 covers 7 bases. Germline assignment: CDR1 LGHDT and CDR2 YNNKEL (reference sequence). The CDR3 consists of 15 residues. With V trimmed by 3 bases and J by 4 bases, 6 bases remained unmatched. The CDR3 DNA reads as TGTGCCAGCAGCCAGGGTCCGGACAGGTACAATGAGCAGTTCTTC. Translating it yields CASSQGPDRYNEQFF.

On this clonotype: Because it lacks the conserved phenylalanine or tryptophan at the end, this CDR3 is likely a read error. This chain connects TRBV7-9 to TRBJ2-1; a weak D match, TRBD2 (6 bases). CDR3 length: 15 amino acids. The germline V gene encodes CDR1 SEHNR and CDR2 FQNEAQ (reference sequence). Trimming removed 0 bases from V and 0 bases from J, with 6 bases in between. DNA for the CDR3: TGTGCCAGCAGCTTAGCCGGGAGCTCCTACAATGAGCAGTTCTCC. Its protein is CASSLAGSSYNEQFS.